Shown below are 14 T cell receptor beta chains from a single sample sequenced in a study of T cells in Graves' hyperthyroidism and ophthalmopathy. RNA transcripts yielded amplified TCR beta CDR3 regions. Carried out on the TCR CDR3, a first-round RT-PCR used the HTBI primer set. TCRdb reprocessed the multiplex PCR reads via MiXCR and lists one record per CDR3 protein. The sample records approximately 590,000 distinct CDR3 sequences, 46% being singletons. The source material was peripheral blood or thyroid tissue (not recorded which). Receptors originate from a woman aged 18-29 years with Graves' hyperthyroidism.

In the case of this clonotype: This may be a read error: a much more frequent sequence differs by one nucleotide. The V call is TRBV7-3, the J call TRBJ2-7; 9 nucleotides agree with TRBD1. Germline V lookup: CDR1 SGHTA, CDR2 FQGTGA. Losses at the gene ends were 1 base for V and 6 bases for J; bases not matched to a gene: 4. The CDR3 runs to 14 residues. The CDR3 coding sequence is TGTGCCAGCAGCTTAAGAGGACAGGGGCGCGAGCAGTACTTC. Its protein product is CASSLRGQGREQYF.

The chain has TRBV7-9 and TRBJ2-7, with D perhaps TRBD1 (5 bases). The germline V and J ends were trimmed by 6 bases and 6 bases, with 18 bases remaining between them. CDR1 and CDR2 (germline): SEHNR, FQNEAQ (reference sequence). The CDR3 has 14 residues. The CDR3 loop is CASRARRAASEQYF. The CDR3 nucleotides read TGTGCCAGCAGGGCTCGCAGGGCGGCCAGCGAGCAGTACTTC.

This clonotype was counted ten times or more. This chain uses TRBV7-6 with TRBJ1-1; perhaps TRBD1 as D (5 bases). Germline V lookup: CDR1 SGHVS, CDR2 FNYEAQ. The CDR3 runs 13 residues. The V end lost 7 bases, the J end lost 0 bases, and 9 bases lay between the germline ends. This CDR3 reads CASIKGMNTEAFF. The CDR3 bases are TGTGCCAGCATCAAGGGGATGAACACTGAAGCTTTCTTT.

As for this clonotype: One end of the junction varies from germline; a read error may be responsible. The chain combines TRBV24-1 with TRBJ1-5; 8 bases are a match to TRBD1. The CDR3 is made up of 14 amino acids. Germline CDR1 reads KGHDR; CDR2 reads SFDVKD. CDR3 residues: CATSPTGVNRPQHF. DNA of the CDR3: TGTGCCACCAGTCCGACAGGGGTAAATCGGCCCCAGCATTTT.

The chain couples TRBV29-1 to TRBJ2-7, with a possible D match to TRBD1 (6 bases). V was pared by 1 base and J by 7 bases, with 23 bases between. The CDR3 covers 16 residues. Germline values: CDR1 SQVTM, CDR2 ANQGSEA. The CDR3 protein is CSVEGGTHKNSREQYF. CDR3 bases: TGCAGCGTTGAAGGGGGGACACACAAAAATTCGAGGGAGCAGTACTTC.

The CDR3 nucleotides read TGTGCCAGCAGCTTGGGACACCAGGGACTGAACACTGAAGCTTTCTTT. This sequence encodes CASSLGHQGLNTEAFF. This chain connects TRBV7-3 to TRBJ1-1, with D possibly matching TRBD1 (6 bases). Germline assignment: CDR1 SGHTA and CDR2 FQGTGA. V shed 3 bases and J shed 0 bases, with 14 bases lying between them. The CDR3 extends over 16 amino acids.

The chain has TRBV2 and TRBJ1-1; D not certain. Germline V lookup: CDR1 SNHLY, CDR2 FYNNEI. V lost 2 bases to trimming and J lost 0 bases, with 13 bases between them. CDR3 length equals 16 residues. Here the CDR3 DNA reads TGTGCCAGCAGTGAACGCAAGGTTCCCATGAACACTGAAGCTTTCTTT. Translating it yields CASSERKVPMNTEAFF.

The chain joins TRBV2 to TRBJ1-1; D unclear. Germline CDR1 is SNHLY and CDR2 is FYNNEI. The ends were cut back, 7 bases at V and 5 bases at J, with 17 bases in the middle. This CDR3 comprises 14 residues. The DNA for the CDR3 is TGTGCCAGCAAAGGGTGGACCGCCCGGACTGAAGCTTTCTTT. This sequence encodes CASKGWTARTEAFF.

This clonotype was observed once. The chain is built from TRBV24-1 and TRBJ1-1; D might be TRBD1 (5 bases). V was shortened by 4 bases and J by 8 bases, with 10 bases between the two germline ends. The CDR3 has 12 amino acids. Germline CDR1 and CDR2: KGHDR and SFDVKD. The CDR3 loop is CATSESGTEAFF. CDR3 DNA: TGTGCCACCAGTGAGTCCGGGACCGAAGCTTTCTTT.

Only a few counts were recorded for this clonotype. The rearrangement joins TRBV29-1 to TRBJ2-7; no reliable D call. V was clipped by 4 bases and J by 1 base, with 20 bases between them. CDR1 SQVTM and CDR2 ANQGSEA come from the germline V gene. The CDR3 length is 16 residues. CDR3 coding DNA: TGCAGCGTTGTCTTCCCGGACGTGGCGGAGTCCTACGAGCAGTACTTC. Translating gives CSVVFPDVAESYEQYF.

The chain couples TRBV2 to TRBJ1-2; 8 nucleotides agree with TRBD1. Germline CDR1 and CDR2: SNHLY and FYNNEI. V lost 5 bases, J lost 2 bases, and 7 bases stayed unmatched. This CDR3 has 15 amino acids. In DNA form, the CDR3 reads TGTGCCAGCAGTAATCAGGGGGCATCAAACTATGGCTACACCTTC. Amino acids: CASSNQGASNYGYTF. Combining the CDR3 with reference TRBV2 and TRBJ1-2 gives the whole variable domain EPEVTQTPSHQVTQMGQEVILRCVPISNHLYFYWYRQILGQKVEFLVSFYNNEISEKSEIFDDQFSVERPDGSNFTLKIRSTKLEDSAMYFCASSNQGASNYGYTFGSGTRLTVV.

This clonotype is a singleton in its sample. Given a much more abundant clone one base away, this may be a read error. The chain uses TRBV7-6 and TRBJ1-1; D is uncertain. The germline V gene has CDR1 SGHVS and CDR2 FNYEAQ. This CDR3 has 13 amino acids. This chain's CDR3 is CASSFLVNTDAFF. CDR3 nucleotide sequence: TGTGCCAGCAGCTTTTTGGTGAACACTGATGCTTTCTTT.

This chain joins TRBV10-1 and TRBJ2-7; no firm D call. Between the trimmed V and J ends, which lost 3 bases and 5 bases, there was a span of 11 bases. The germline V gene has CDR1 WNHNN and CDR2 SYGVQD (reference sequence). This CDR3 contains 13 residues. The CDR3, as DNA: TGCGCCAGCAGTGAATTGGAAACTAACGAGCAGTACTTC. Translation gives CASSELETNEQYF.

The rearrangement uses TRBV29-1 and TRBJ1-6; D unresolved. The V gene's germline CDR1 is SQVTM and CDR2 ANQGSEA. The CDR3 runs 15 residues. The ends were cut back, 5 bases at V and 0 bases at J, with 11 bases in the middle. The CDR3 nucleotides are TGCAGCGTTAAGTTCGGAAGCTCCTATAATTCACCCCTCCACTTT. This translates into CSVKFGSSYNSPLHF.